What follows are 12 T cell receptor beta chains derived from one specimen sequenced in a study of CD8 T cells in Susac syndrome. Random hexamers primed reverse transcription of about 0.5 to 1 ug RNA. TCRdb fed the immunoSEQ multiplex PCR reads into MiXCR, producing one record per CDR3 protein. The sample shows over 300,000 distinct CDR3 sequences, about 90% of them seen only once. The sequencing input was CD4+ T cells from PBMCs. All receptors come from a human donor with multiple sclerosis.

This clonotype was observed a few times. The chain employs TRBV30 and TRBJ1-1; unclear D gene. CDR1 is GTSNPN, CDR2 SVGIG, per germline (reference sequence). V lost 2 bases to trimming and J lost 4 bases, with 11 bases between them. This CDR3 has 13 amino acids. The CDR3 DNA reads TGTGCCTGGAGTCCCAACCCCACCACTGAAGCTTTCTTT. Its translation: CAWSPNPTTEAFF.

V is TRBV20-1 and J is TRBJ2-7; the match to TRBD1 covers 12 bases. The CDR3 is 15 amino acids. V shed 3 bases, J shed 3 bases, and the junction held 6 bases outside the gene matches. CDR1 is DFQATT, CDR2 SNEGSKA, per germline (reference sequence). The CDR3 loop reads CSASSGQGAGYEQYF. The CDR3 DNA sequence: TGCAGTGCTAGTTCGGGACAGGGGGCAGGCTACGAGCAGTACTTC.

The DNA for the CDR3 is TGTGCCACCAGTGAACTGTCAACCGGGGAGCTGTTTTTT. Its protein product is CATSELSTGELFF. V and J are TRBV24-1 and TRBJ2-2; D call uncertain. CDR1 and CDR2 (germline): KGHDR, SFDVKD. The CDR3 is 13 amino acids. V lost 4 bases, J lost 5 bases, and 7 bases lay in between.

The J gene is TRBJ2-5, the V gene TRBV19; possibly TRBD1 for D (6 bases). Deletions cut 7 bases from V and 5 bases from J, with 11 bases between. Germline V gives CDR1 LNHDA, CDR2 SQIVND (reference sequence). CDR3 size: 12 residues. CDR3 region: CASKGVWETQYF. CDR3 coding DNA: TGTGCCAGTAAGGGGGTCTGGGAGACCCAGTACTTC.

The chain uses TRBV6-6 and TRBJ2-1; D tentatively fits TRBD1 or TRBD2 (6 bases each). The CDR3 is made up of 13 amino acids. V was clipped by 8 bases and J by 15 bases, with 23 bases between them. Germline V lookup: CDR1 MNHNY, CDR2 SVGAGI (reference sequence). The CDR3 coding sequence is TGTGCCAGCCAGGGGCCAGGCGGGAAGGTTTTGTTCTTC. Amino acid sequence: CASQGPGGKVLFF.

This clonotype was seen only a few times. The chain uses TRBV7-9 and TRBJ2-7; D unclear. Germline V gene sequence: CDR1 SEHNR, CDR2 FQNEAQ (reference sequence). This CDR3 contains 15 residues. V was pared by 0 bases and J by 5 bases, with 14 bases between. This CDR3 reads CASSLAGRVVNEQYF. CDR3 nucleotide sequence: TGTGCCAGCAGCTTAGCGGGAAGGGTGGTGAACGAGCAGTACTTC.

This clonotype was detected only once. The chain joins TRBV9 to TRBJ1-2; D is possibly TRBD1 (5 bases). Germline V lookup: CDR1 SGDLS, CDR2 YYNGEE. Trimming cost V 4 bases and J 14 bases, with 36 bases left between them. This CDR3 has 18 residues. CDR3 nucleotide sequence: TGTGCCAGCAGCCCCCGTAGCCCCCTAGGTGACGGATTTCGTGGGGGAACCTTC. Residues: CASSPRSPLGDGFRGGTF. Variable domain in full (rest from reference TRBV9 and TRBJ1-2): DSGVTQTPKHLITATGQRVTLRCSPRSGDLSVYWYQQSLDQGLQFLIQYYNGEERAKGNILERFSAQQFPDLHSELNLSSLELGDSALYFCASSPRSPLGDGFRGGTFGSGTRLTVV.

The CDR3 loop is CASSPSRTGSNSGNTIYF. DNA of the CDR3: TGTGCCAGCTCACCTTCCCGGACAGGTTCCAACTCTGGAAACACCATATATTTT. The chain uses TRBV18 and TRBJ1-3, with 7 positions matching TRBD1. Germline V lookup: CDR1 KGHSH, CDR2 LQKENI. V shed 3 bases, J shed 0 bases, and the junction held 11 bases outside the gene matches. The length of the CDR3 is 18 residues.

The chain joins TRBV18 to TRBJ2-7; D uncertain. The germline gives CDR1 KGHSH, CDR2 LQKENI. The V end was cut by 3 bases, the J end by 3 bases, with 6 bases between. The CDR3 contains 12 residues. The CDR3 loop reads CASSPSNYEQYF. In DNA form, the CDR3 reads TGTGCCAGCTCACCTTCGAACTACGAGCAGTACTTC.

CDR3 in amino acids: CASRSFPGQPQPHGYTF. CDR3 DNA sequence: TGTGCCAGCAGATCATTCCCGGGACAGCCACAACCTCATGGCTACACCTTC. The chain joins TRBV6-2 or TRBV6-3 to TRBJ1-2; TRBD1 matches at 7 bases. Germline loops: CDR1 MNHEY, CDR2 SVGEGT. The junction had 19 bases not matched to a gene; V was cut back by 6 bases and J by 6 bases. There are 17 residues in the CDR3.

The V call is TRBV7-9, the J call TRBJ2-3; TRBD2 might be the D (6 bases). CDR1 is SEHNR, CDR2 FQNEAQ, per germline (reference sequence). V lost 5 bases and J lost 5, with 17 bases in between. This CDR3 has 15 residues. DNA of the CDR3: TGTGCCAGCAGCCGAACTACTAGCTTTGGAGATACGCAGTATTTT. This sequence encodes CASSRTTSFGDTQYF.

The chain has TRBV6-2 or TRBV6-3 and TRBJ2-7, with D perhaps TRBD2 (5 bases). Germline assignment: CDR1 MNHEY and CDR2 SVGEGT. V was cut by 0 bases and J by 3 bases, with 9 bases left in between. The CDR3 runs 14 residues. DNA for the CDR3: TGTGCCAGCAGTTACTCGGCGGGTATCTACGAGCAGTACTTC. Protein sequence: CASSYSAGIYEQYF.